This T cell receptor beta chain was captured by sequencing in a study of blood T cell repertoires in COVID-19 (dated by TCRdb to the early 2020s). Regarding the complete study: Samples covering the acute and convalescent phases of COVID-19 were provided by collaborators in the United States, Italy and Spain. The material from the prospective study consisted of cDNA or gDNA derived from T cells, B-cell-depleted T cells, or PBMCs. Subjects who had been exposed to COVID-19, were actively infected with it, or had recovered from it provided the deeply sampled blood TCRbeta repertoires that made up the dataset. The repertoires were released in a freely available public database intended as a resource for research on the immune response to SARS-CoV-2. Samples were obtained from the ongoing ImmuneRACE study (first 160 participants) and from over a thousand subjects provided by 6 global collaborators. Sample metadata almost always included a de-identified subject ID, COVID-19 status, age in years and sex. Where available, HLA class I and class II types were taken from metadata supplied by the sample provider and were not determined by assay-based typing. Here is what the overall study found, with its caveats: The quantity of clinical and demographic metadata differed by source and by participant and was supplied without curation.

The immunoSEQ Assay, a bias-controlled multiplex PCR, was used to amplify TCRbeta CDR3 regions from genomic DNA. On the study's bioinformatics: The number of nucleated cells in each sample was estimated from the amplification of reference gene primers within the assay. Sequence reads were collapsed and filtered to measure the absolute abundance of every unique TCRbeta CDR3 rearrangement. For each sample, productive Simpson clonality was calculated as the square root of Simpson's diversity index over productive rearrangements. Not all clones reach the TCRdb copy of this immuneACCESS table, which keeps in-frame sequences only. Checked studies attribute under half of the gap to unresolved V genes and leave the rest unexplained. V and J calls and clone size follow that table, whereas D and trimming were derived from the DNA. The sample data list 140,000 to 150,000 clones, and just under 80% of these were observed just once. Clones ranked in the top ten supply less than 2% of the sample.

According to the germline V gene (reference sequence), CDR1 reads SGHNT and CDR2 reads YYREEE. Ends trimmed: V by 0 bases, J by 8 bases; bases unmatched to a gene: 10. The CDR3 numbers 15 residues from cysteine through phenylalanine. The retained sequence is limited to the CDR3, 45 bases, with the frame set at the first base. Whole blood was collected in K2EDTA tubes by collaborating institutions according to the institutions' own protocols. For TCRbeta analysis, collaborators shipped samples in one of three forms: frozen whole blood, isolated PBMCs, or DNA extracted from either of those sample types. In the case of this clone: No antigen is known for it. No clone much larger than this one lies a single base away; base qualities are absent.

The sequence links TRBV5-4 to TRBJ1-2; TRBD1 matches 7 bases in the middle. Sequencing used peripheral blood. This TCR was recovered from a woman between 55 and 75 years old with acute or convalescent COVID-19. For the CDR3, the sequence is CASSLEGQSWRGYTF. The nucleotides are TGTGCCAGCAGCTTGGAGGGACAGTCCTGGAGGGGCTACACCTTC.